This T cell receptor (beta chain) was sequenced in a study of graft-versus-host responses after intestinal transplantation. Investigators treated the graft tissue so that it released intraepithelial and lamina propria lymphocytes. The CDR3 consists of 13 residues. The J segment lost 8 bases and the V segment lost 2 bases, leaving 2 bases of the junction unmatched. The V gene's germline CDR1 is MNHNY and CDR2 SVGAGI (reference sequence). The assay was immunoSEQ multiplex PCR, and TCRdb's table has in-frame clones only and misses some. Of approximately 17,000 clones detected, 82% appear once; the ten largest clones hold roughly 5%.

This sequence joins TRBV6-6 and TRBJ1-4; 7 bases match TRBD1. The specimen comprised ileum tissue, sampled 17 days after transplant. This sequence was found in a human patient who received an intestinal transplant, so some T cells may come from the graft donor. CDR3 bases: TGTGCCAGCAGTTACCAGACAGGGGAAAAACTGTTTTTT. The encoded protein is CASSYQTGEKLFF.